Below are 20 T cell receptor beta chains sequenced from a single sample in a study of CD8 T cells in Susac syndrome. Random-hexamer reverse transcription was applied to roughly 0.5 to 1 ug RNA. TCRdb used MiXCR to reprocess the immunoSEQ multiplex PCR reads, holding one entry per CDR3 protein. The sample yields about 130,000 distinct CDR3 sequences, roughly 89% seen once. The sequencing input was CD8+ T cells from PBMCs. The receptors stem from a human donor with multiple sclerosis.

V and J are TRBV28 and TRBJ1-1; D is undetermined. The CDR3 has 12 amino acids. V dropped 3 bases and J dropped 11 bases, with 13 bases sitting between them. Germline-derived CDR1 and CDR2 are MDHEN and SYDVKM. The CDR3 loop reads CASSFSGFGAFF. In DNA, the CDR3 is TGTGCCAGCAGTTTCTCGGGATTTGGGGCTTTCTTT.

The gene calls are TRBV7-2 and TRBJ1-2; unclear D gene. V was pared by 6 bases and J by 4 bases, with 15 bases between. The CDR3 consists of 14 residues. Looked up from germline, CDR1 is SGHTA and CDR2 is FQGNSA. CDR3 in amino acids: CASRTGRSAYGYTF. In nucleotides, the CDR3 is TGTGCCAGCAGAACCGGTCGCAGCGCCTATGGCTACACCTTC.

The rearrangement uses TRBV11-2 and TRBJ2-7, with a tentative D call TRBD2 (6 bases). The CDR3 sequence is 14 residues long. V was pared by 3 bases and J by 5 bases, with 14 bases between. CDR1 SGHAT and CDR2 FQNNGV come from the germline V gene. CDR3 in amino acids: CASSFGGMVNEQYF. CDR3 in DNA: TGTGCCAGCAGCTTTGGCGGGATGGTGAACGAGCAGTACTTC.

The chain recombines TRBV24-1 with TRBJ2-1, with 9 bases that match TRBD1. Germline-derived CDR1 and CDR2 are KGHDR and SFDVKD. This CDR3 has 18 residues. V lost 0 bases and J lost 7; bases outside the gene matches: 12. The CDR3 sequence is CATSDLRGDRVEKNEQFF. In DNA form, the CDR3 reads TGTGCCACCAGTGATTTGAGAGGGGACAGGGTGGAGAAAAATGAGCAGTTCTTC.

This chain connects TRBV12-3 or TRBV12-4 to TRBJ1-1; D is possibly TRBD1 (5 bases). Trimming pared 2 bases from V and 4 bases from J, leaving 8 bases between. This CDR3 is built from 13 residues. The CDR3 nucleotides read TGTGCCAGCAGTTTACCGGGGGGCACTGAAGCTTTCTTT. This sequence encodes CASSLPGGTEAFF.

This chain connects TRBV15 to TRBJ2-1, with D maybe TRBD2 (6 bases). The CDR3 runs 14 residues. Germline loops: CDR1 LNHNV, CDR2 YYDKDF (reference sequence). Deletions cut 7 bases from V and 4 bases from J, with 14 bases between. The CDR3 reads CATTGGIGYNEQFF. CDR3 nucleotide sequence: TGTGCCACCACGGGCGGGATTGGGTACAATGAGCAGTTCTTC.

The V and J genes are TRBV19 and TRBJ2-3; D gene uncertain. Germline V gene data show CDR1 as LNHDA and CDR2 as SQIVND (reference sequence). Trimming took off 4 bases at V and 5 bases at J, with 10 bases between the two ends. The CDR3 is 13 residues long. For the CDR3, the DNA is TGTGCCAGTAGTACTTCCGAAGGAGATACGCAGTATTTT. Its translation: CASSTSEGDTQYF. The variable domain in full, with the rest retrieved from reference TRBV19 and TRBJ2-3, is DGGITQSPKYLFRKEGQNVTLSCEQNLNHDAMYWYRQDPGQGLRLIYYSQIVNDFQKGDIAEGYSVSREKKESFPLTVTSAQKNPTAFYLCASSTSEGDTQYFGPGTRLTVL.

The rearrangement uses TRBV7-9 and TRBJ2-5; D is unresolved. Trimming took 1 base from V and 0 from J, leaving 9 bases between them. The length of the CDR3 is 15 residues. Germline values: CDR1 SEHNR, CDR2 FQNEAQ (reference sequence). CDR3 sequence: CASSLGGTYQETQYF. The CDR3 region has the DNA TGTGCCAGCAGCTTAGGGGGAACCTACCAAGAGACCCAGTACTTC.

The chain recombines TRBV12-3 or TRBV12-4 with TRBJ2-7; TRBD2 matches at 7 bases. Trimming took 3 bases from V and 7 from J; bases not matched to a gene: 9. The CDR3 is made up of 14 amino acids. The CDR3 sequence: CASSLGLGRGEQYF. The DNA of the CDR3 is TGTGCCAGCAGTTTGGGTCTCGGGCGGGGGGAGCAGTACTTC.

V gene TRBV19 combines with J gene TRBJ2-7, with a weak D call TRBD2 (6 bases). Germline V gives CDR1 LNHDA, CDR2 SQIVND (reference sequence). V lost 3 bases to trimming and J lost 4 bases, with 10 bases between them. The CDR3 is 13 amino acids. The CDR3 DNA sequence: TGTGCCAGTAGTATCGGGGGATTATACGAGCAGTACTTC. Translating it yields CASSIGGLYEQYF.

In its sample, this clonotype was seen once. The rearrangement uses TRBV19 and TRBJ1-1, with 11 bases matching TRBD1. With V trimmed by 10 bases and J by 5 bases, 6 bases remained unmatched. Germline V gene lookup returns CDR1 LNHDA and CDR2 SQIVND (reference sequence). The CDR3 sequence is 13 residues long. The CDR3 loop is CATWTGGWTEAFF. The CDR3 DNA is TGTGCCACCTGGACAGGGGGCTGGACTGAAGCTTTCTTT.

The chain employs TRBV6-2 or TRBV6-3 and TRBJ2-2, with no clear D. Germline V gives CDR1 MNHEY, CDR2 SVGEGT. The CDR3 runs to 13 residues. V gave up 2 bases and J gave up 3 bases, with 4 bases separating them. CDR3 region: CASSYGYTGELFF. The CDR3 DNA sequence: TGTGCCAGCAGTTACGGATACACCGGGGAGCTGTTTTTT.

This rearrangement joins TRBV4-2 to TRBJ1-1, with a tentative D call TRBD1 (5 bases). CDR1 is LGHNA and CDR2 is YNFKEQ in the germline V gene. V lost 0 bases and J lost 3, with 11 bases in between. The CDR3 spans 15 residues. As DNA, the CDR3 is TGTGCCAGCAGCCAAGATGAGGGGAGTGACACTGAAGCTTTCTTT. This translates into CASSQDEGSDTEAFF.

The chain is built from TRBV5-1 and TRBJ1-1; D ambiguous. Germline values: CDR1 SGHRS, CDR2 YFSETQ. The CDR3 has 15 amino acids. The V gene lost 6 bases and the J gene lost 3 bases, with 18 bases spanning the gap. The CDR3 region has the DNA TGCGCCAGCACCGTCGGGCAAGGGATAGACACTGAAGCTTTCTTT. Amino acids: CASTVGQGIDTEAFF.

The CDR3 here is CASSLAAGGYTEAFF. CDR3 in DNA: TGCGCCAGCAGCTTGGCCGCAGGGGGGTACACTGAAGCTTTCTTT. J is TRBJ1-1 and V is TRBV5-1; 7 positions agree with TRBD1. The germline V gene has CDR1 SGHRS and CDR2 YFSETQ. Trimming at V came to 0 bases and at J to 3 bases, leaving 5 bases not matched to a gene. The CDR3 covers 15 residues.

The J gene is TRBJ2-1, the V gene TRBV9; 11 bases are shared with TRBD2. The CDR3 spans 16 residues. Trimming cost V 1 base and J 7 bases; bases outside gene matches: 7. The germline V gene encodes CDR1 SGDLS and CDR2 YYNGEE. CDR3 sequence: CASSVSGSSGRNEQFF. The CDR3 bases are TGTGCCAGCAGCGTAAGCGGGTCTAGCGGGAGGAATGAGCAGTTCTTC.

The V gene is TRBV9, the J gene TRBJ1-2; unclear D gene. The V gene's germline CDR1 is SGDLS and CDR2 YYNGEE. V was clipped by 4 bases and J by 2 bases, with 21 bases between them. The CDR3 loop spans 17 amino acids. CDR3 region: CASSPLSYSVINYGYTF. The CDR3 DNA is TGTGCCAGCAGCCCCTTATCATACTCCGTCATCAACTATGGCTACACCTTC.

The V and J genes are TRBV9 and TRBJ1-1; D is unclear. V lost 0 bases and J lost 1, with 7 bases in between. CDR3 size: 14 residues. Germline V gives CDR1 SGDLS, CDR2 YYNGEE. CDR3 protein: CASSVETENTEAFF. The CDR3 bases are TGTGCCAGCAGCGTAGAAACCGAGAACACTGAAGCTTTCTTT.

This clonotype was observed a single time. The rearrangement joins TRBV27 to TRBJ2-1; tentative D call: TRBD2 (6 bases). Trimming cost V 5 bases and J 9 bases, with 14 bases left between them. Germline V lookup: CDR1 MNHEY, CDR2 SMNVEV (reference sequence). This CDR3 comprises 13 residues. The CDR3 loop reads CASSPSDYSEQFF. The CDR3 nucleotides read TGTGCCAGCAGTCCTTCGGACTATTCTGAGCAGTTCTTC.

The chain carries TRBV5-4 and TRBJ2-7; weak D call: TRBD2 (7 bases). Trimming shortened V by 3 bases and J by 3 bases, and 13 bases separated the two germline ends. CDR1 is SGHNT and CDR2 is YYREEE in the germline V gene (reference sequence). The CDR3 runs to 14 residues. This CDR3 is CASSWEGGYYEQYF. The CDR3 region has the DNA TGTGCCAGCAGCTGGGAGGGGGGGTACTACGAGCAGTACTTC.